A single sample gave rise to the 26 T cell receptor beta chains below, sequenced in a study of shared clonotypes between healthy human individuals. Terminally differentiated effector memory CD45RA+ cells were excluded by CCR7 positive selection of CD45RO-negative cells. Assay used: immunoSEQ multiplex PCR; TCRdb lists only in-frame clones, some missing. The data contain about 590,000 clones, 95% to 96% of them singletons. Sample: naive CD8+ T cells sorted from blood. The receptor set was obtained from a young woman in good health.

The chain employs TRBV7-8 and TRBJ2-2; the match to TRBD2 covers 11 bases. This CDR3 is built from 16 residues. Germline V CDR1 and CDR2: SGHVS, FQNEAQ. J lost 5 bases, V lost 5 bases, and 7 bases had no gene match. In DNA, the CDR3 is TGTGCCAGCAGCCCCACACTAGCGGGAGCGACCGGGGAGCTGTTTTTT. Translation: CASSPTLAGATGELFF.

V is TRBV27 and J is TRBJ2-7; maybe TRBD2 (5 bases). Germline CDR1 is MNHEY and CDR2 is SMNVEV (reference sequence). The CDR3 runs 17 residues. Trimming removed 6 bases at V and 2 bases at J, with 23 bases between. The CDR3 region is CASSSSPLLASTYEQYF. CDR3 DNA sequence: TGTGCCAGCAGCTCCTCCCCACTCCTAGCTTCCACCTACGAGCAGTACTTC.

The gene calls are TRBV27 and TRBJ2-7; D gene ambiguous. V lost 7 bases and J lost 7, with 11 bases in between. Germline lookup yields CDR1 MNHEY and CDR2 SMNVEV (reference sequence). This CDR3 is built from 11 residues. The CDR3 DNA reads TGTGCCAGCACCCTTCTTCTAGAGCAGTACTTC. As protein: CASTLLLEQYF.

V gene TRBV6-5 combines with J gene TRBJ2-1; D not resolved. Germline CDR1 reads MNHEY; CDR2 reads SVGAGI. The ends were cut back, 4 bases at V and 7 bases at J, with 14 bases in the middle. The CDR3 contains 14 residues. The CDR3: CASSSPTLGNEQFF. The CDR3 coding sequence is TGTGCCAGCAGTTCCCCAACGCTAGGGAATGAGCAGTTCTTC.

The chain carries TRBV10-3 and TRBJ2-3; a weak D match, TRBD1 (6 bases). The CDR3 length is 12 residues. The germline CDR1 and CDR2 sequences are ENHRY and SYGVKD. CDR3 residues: CASGQGPDTQYF. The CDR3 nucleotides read TGTGCTTCTGGGCAGGGGCCAGATACGCAGTATTTT.

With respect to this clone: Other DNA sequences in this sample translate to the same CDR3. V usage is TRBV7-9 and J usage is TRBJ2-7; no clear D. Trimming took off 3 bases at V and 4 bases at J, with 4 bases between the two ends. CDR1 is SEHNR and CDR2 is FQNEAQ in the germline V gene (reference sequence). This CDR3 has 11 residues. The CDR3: CASSLEYEQYF. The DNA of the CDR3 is TGTGCCAGCAGCTTGGAATACGAGCAGTACTTC.

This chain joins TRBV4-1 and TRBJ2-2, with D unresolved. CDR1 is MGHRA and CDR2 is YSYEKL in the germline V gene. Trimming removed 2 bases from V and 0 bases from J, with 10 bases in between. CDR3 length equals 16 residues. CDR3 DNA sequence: TGCGCCAGCAGCCAACTACTGAGCGCGAACACCGGGGAGCTGTTTTTT. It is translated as CASSQLLSANTGELFF.

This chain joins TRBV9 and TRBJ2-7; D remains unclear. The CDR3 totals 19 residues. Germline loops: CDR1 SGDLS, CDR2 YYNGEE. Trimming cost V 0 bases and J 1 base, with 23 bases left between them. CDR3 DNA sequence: TGTGCCAGCAGCGTAGTGCGGCCCAGCCAGGTTCCTTTTTCCTACGAGCAGTACTTC. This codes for CASSVVRPSQVPFSYEQYF.

The CDR3 nucleotides read TGTGCCAGCAGTTACTCCCCCGGAGAGGTCGAGCAGTACTTC. Its translation: CASSYSPGEVEQYF. This chain links TRBV6-5 with TRBJ2-7; D gene ambiguous. CDR1 and CDR2 (germline): MNHEY, SVGAGI. The CDR3 spans 14 residues. The V gene lost 0 bases and the J gene lost 6 bases, with 12 bases spanning the gap.

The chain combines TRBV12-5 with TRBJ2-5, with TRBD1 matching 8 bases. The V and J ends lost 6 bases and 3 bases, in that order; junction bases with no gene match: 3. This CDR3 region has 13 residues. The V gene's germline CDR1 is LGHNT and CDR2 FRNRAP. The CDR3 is CASGKQGEETQYF. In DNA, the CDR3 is TGTGCTAGTGGGAAACAGGGGGAAGAGACCCAGTACTTC.

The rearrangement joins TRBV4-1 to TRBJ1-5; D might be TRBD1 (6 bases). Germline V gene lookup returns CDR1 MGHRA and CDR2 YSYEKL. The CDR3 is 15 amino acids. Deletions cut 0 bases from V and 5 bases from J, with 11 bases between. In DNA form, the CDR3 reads TGCGCCAGCAGCCAAGATCCCGGGGGCGATCAGCCCCAGCATTTT. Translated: CASSQDPGGDQPQHF.

Written as DNA, the CDR3 is TGTGCCAGCAGCTTGGGGCGGGGACCCGGGGAGCTGTTTTTT. Encoded protein: CASSLGRGPGELFF. This rearrangement joins TRBV5-6 to TRBJ2-2; TRBD2 is a possible D gene (6 bases). Germline CDR1 and CDR2: SGHDT and YYEEEE. The CDR3 has 14 amino acids. Between the trimmed V and J ends, which lost 0 bases and 6 bases, there was a span of 9 bases.

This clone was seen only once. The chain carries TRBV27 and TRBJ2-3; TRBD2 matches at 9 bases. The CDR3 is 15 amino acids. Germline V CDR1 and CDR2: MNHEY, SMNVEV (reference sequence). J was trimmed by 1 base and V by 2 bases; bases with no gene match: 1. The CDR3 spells CASSLIAGGTDTQYF. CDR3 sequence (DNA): TGTGCCAGCAGTTTAATAGCGGGAGGCACAGATACGCAGTATTTT.

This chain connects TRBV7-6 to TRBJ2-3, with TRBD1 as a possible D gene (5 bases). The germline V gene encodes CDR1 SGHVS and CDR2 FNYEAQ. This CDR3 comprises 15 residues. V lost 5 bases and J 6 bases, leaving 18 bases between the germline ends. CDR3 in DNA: TGTGCCAGCAGCCCGAGGTATAGGGGATCTGATACGCAGTATTTT. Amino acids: CASSPRYRGSDTQYF.

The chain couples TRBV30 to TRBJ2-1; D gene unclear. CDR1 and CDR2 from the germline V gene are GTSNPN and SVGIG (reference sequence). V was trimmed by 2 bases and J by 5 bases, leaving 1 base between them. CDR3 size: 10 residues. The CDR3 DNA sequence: TGTGCCTGGAGTCACAATGAGCAGTTCTTC. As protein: CAWSHNEQFF.

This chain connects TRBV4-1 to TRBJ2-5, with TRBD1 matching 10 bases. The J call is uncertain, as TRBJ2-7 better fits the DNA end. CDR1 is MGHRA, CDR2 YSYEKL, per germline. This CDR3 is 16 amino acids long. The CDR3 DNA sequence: TGCGCCAGCAGCCAAGAAGGACAGGGGGACTCCACCGAGCAGTACTTC. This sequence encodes CASSQEGQGDSTEQYF.

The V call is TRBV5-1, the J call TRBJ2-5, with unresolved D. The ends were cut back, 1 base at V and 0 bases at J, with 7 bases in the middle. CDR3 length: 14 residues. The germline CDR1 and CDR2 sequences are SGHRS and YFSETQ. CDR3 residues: CASSLWGYQETQYF. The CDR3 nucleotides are TGCGCCAGCAGCTTGTGGGGTTACCAAGAGACCCAGTACTTC.

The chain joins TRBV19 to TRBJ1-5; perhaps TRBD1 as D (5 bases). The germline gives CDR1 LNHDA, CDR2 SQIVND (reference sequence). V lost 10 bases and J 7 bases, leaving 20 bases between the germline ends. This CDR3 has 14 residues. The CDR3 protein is CATKIRASWQPQHF. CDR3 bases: TGTGCCACCAAGATCAGGGCTTCTTGGCAGCCCCAGCATTTT.

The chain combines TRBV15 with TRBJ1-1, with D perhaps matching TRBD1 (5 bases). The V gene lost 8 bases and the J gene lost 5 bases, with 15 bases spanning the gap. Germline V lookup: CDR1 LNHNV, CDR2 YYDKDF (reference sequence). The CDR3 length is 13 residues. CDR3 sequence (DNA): TGTGCCACCGGCCAGGGTGTTGGTACTGAAGCTTTCTTT. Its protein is CATGQGVGTEAFF.

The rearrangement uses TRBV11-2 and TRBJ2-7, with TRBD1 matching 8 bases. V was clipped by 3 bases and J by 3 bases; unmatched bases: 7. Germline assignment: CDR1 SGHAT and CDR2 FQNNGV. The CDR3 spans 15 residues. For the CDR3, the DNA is TGTGCCAGCAGCTTTCTCGGGACAGGAGACTACGAGCAGTACTTC. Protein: CASSFLGTGDYEQYF.

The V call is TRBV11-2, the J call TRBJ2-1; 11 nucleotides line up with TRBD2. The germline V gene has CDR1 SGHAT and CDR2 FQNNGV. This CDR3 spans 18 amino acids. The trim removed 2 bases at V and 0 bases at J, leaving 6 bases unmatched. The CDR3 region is CASSLSAGLAASYNEQFF. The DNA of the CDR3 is TGTGCCAGCAGCTTATCTGCGGGACTAGCGGCCTCCTACAATGAGCAGTTCTTC.

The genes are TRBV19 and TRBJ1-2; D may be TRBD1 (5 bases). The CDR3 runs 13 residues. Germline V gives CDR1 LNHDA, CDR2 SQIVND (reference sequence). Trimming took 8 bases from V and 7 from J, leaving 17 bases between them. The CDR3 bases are TGTGCCAGTCATTCCCCGGGACTCGGTGGCTACACCTTC. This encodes CASHSPGLGGYTF. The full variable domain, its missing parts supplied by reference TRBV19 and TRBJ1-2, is DGGITQSPKYLFRKEGQNVTLSCEQNLNHDAMYWYRQDPGQGLRLIYYSQIVNDFQKGDIAEGYSVSREKKESFPLTVTSAQKNPTAFYLCASHSPGLGGYTFGSGTRLTVV.

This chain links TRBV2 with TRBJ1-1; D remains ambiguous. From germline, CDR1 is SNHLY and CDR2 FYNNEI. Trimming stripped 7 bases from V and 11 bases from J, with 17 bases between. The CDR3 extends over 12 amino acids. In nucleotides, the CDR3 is TGTGCCAGCAATTTACCGGGGAATGGGGCTTTCTTT. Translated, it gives CASNLPGNGAFF.

CDR3 sequence: CASSQGQASTDTQYF. The CDR3 DNA reads as TGCGCCAGCAGCCAAGGACAGGCTAGCACAGATACGCAGTATTTT. V and J are TRBV5-1 and TRBJ2-3; 7 nucleotides line up with TRBD1. CDR1 SGHRS and CDR2 YFSETQ come from the germline V gene. The CDR3 spans 15 residues. After removal of 4 bases from V and 0 bases from J, the junction contained 5 bases not matched to a gene.

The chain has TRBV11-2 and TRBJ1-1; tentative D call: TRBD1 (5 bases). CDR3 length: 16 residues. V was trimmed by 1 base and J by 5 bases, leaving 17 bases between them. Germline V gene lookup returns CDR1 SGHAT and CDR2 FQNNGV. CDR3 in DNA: TGTGCCAGCAGCTTAGTGGGCCCCGGGGGAAGGACTGAAGCTTTCTTT. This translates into CASSLVGPGGRTEAFF.

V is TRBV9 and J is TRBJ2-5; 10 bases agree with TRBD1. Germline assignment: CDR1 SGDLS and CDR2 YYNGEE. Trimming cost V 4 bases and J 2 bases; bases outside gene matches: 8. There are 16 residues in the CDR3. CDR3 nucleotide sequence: TGTGCCAGCAGCCCCAGGGGACAGGGGATTCAAGAGACCCAGTACTTC. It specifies CASSPRGQGIQETQYF.